The 21 T cell receptor beta chains listed next were all sequenced from one sample in a study of CD8+ T cells in alopecia areata. Noted treatment: oral pan-JAK inhibitor, 5-10 mg twice daily. It was cDNA, reverse transcribed from extracted RNA, that served as the sequencing template. Sequencing used immunoSEQ multiplex PCR; TCRdb keeps in-frame clones, though not all of them. The sample lists roughly 210,000 clones; less than 45% were seen once. This specimen was CD4+ T cells sorted from blood, taken at roughly week 36, from a patient treated with tofacitinib. Receptors were obtained from a human donor with alopecia areata.

The gene calls are TRBV15 and TRBJ2-3; 7 nucleotides line up with TRBD1. V lost 8 bases to trimming and J lost 2 bases; unmatched junction nucleotides: 10. The CDR3 runs 15 residues. The germline gives CDR1 LNHNV, CDR2 YYDKDF (reference sequence). CDR3 protein: CATEGRTGNTDTQYF. In nucleotides, the CDR3 is TGTGCCACCGAGGGCCGGACAGGCAACACAGATACGCAGTATTTT.

The CDR3 sequence: CASTGSGEYF. The CDR3 DNA follows: TGTGCCAGTACCGGGAGTGGAGAGTACTTC. The chain is built from TRBV19 and TRBJ2-7; maybe TRBD2 (6 bases). The germline CDR1 and CDR2 sequences are LNHDA and SQIVND (reference sequence). Between the trimmed V and J ends, which lost 7 bases and 11 bases, there was a span of 12 bases. The CDR3 spans 10 residues.

This clone was counted once. V is TRBV5-4 and J is TRBJ2-7; maybe TRBD2 (6 bases). CDR3 length equals 16 residues. Germline CDR1 SGHNT, CDR2 YYREEE (reference sequence). Trimming left V 3 bases short and J 0 bases short, with 16 bases between. CDR3 sequence (DNA): TGTGCCAGCAGCTCGTCCATAGCGGCCAGCTCCTACGAGCAGTACTTC. Translated: CASSSSIAASSYEQYF.

A few counts support this clone. The chain couples TRBV7-9 to TRBJ1-5; no definite D call. CDR3 length equals 14 residues. Trimming shortened V by 5 bases and J by 4 bases, and 12 bases separated the two germline ends. CDR1 is SEHNR, CDR2 FQNEAQ, per germline (reference sequence). Here the CDR3 DNA reads TGTGCCAGCAGCCCGACAAACTTTAATCAGCCCCAGCATTTT. Its translation is CASSPTNFNQPQHF.

The chain links TRBV5-4 to TRBJ2-7, with D possibly TRBD1 on 6 matching bases. Trimming took 4 bases from V and 5 from J, leaving 16 bases between them. The germline gives CDR1 SGHNT, CDR2 YYREEE (reference sequence). The CDR3 is 14 amino acids. CDR3 coding DNA: TGTGCCAGCAGCCCCAGCGGACAGTTCAACGAGCAGTACTTC. Protein product: CASSPSGQFNEQYF.

V is TRBV30 and J is TRBJ2-1; TRBD1 agrees at 9 bases. The CDR3 loop spans 14 amino acids. J was trimmed by 5 bases and V by 2 bases; bases with no gene match: 4. Germline V gives CDR1 GTSNPN, CDR2 SVGIG (reference sequence). This chain's CDR3 is CAWSRDRVDNEQFF. The CDR3, as DNA: TGTGCCTGGAGTCGGGACAGGGTGGACAATGAGCAGTTCTTC.

This clone showed up just a few times. This chain links TRBV27 with TRBJ2-7; 7 nucleotides line up with TRBD1. Germline assignment: CDR1 MNHEY and CDR2 SMNVEV (reference sequence). The CDR3 has 16 residues. After removal of 4 bases from V and 0 bases from J, the junction contained 9 bases not matched to a gene. The CDR3 region is CASSSRPWDSSYEQYF. CDR3 DNA sequence: TGTGCCAGCAGTTCGCGCCCCTGGGACAGCTCCTACGAGCAGTACTTC.

This chain uses TRBV7-2 with TRBJ2-3, with D possibly being TRBD1 or TRBD2 (6 bases each). The ends were cut back, 4 bases at V and 5 bases at J, with 13 bases in the middle. Germline CDR1 reads SGHTA; CDR2 reads FQGNSA. The CDR3 runs to 14 residues. The CDR3 protein is CASSSGGRRDTQYF. The CDR3 DNA sequence: TGTGCCAGCAGCTCTGGGGGGCGAAGAGATACGCAGTATTTT.

The J gene is TRBJ1-5, the V gene TRBV11-3; the D is unclear. The germline V gene has CDR1 SGHNT and CDR2 YENEEA. This CDR3 has 16 residues. Trimming pared 1 base from V and 3 bases from J, leaving 13 bases between. The CDR3 bases are TGTGCCAGCAGCTTAGTGCCGCAAAATGTCAATCAGCCCCAGCATTTT. It yields the protein CASSLVPQNVNQPQHF.

In its sample, this clone was seen a few times. This chain connects TRBV4-3 to TRBJ2-7; TRBD2 might be the D (6 bases). Per the germline V gene, CDR1 is LGHNA and CDR2 is YSLEER. V was cut by 0 bases and J by 1 base, with 10 bases left in between. CDR3 length: 15 amino acids. Written as DNA, the CDR3 is TGCGCCAGCAGCCAAGACACTAGCAGGTCCTACGAGCAGTACTTC. Translated: CASSQDTSRSYEQYF.

V gene TRBV30 combines with J gene TRBJ2-3; the D gene is possibly TRBD1 (6 bases). Looked up from germline, CDR1 is GTSNPN and CDR2 is SVGIG (reference sequence). The CDR3 runs to 16 residues. Trimming left V 2 bases short and J 3 bases short, with 18 bases between. The CDR3 here is CAWSWRGGSRTDTQYF. The CDR3 DNA reads TGTGCCTGGAGTTGGAGAGGGGGTAGTCGGACAGATACGCAGTATTTT.

The CDR3 spells CASSPQSALMNTEAFF. The CDR3 DNA reads TGTGCCAGCTCACCTCAGTCCGCCCTGATGAACACTGAAGCTTTCTTT. The V and J genes are TRBV18 and TRBJ1-1; D gene unclear. V lost 3 bases, J lost 0 bases, and 14 bases lay in between. Germline CDR1 reads KGHSH; CDR2 reads LQKENI. CDR3 length: 16 residues.

J is TRBJ1-2 and V is TRBV30, with D possibly TRBD1 on 6 matching bases. V was pared by 8 bases and J by 7 bases, with 14 bases between. The CDR3 has 11 amino acids. Germline-derived CDR1 and CDR2 are GTSNPN and SVGIG (reference sequence). The CDR3 is CAGPTGLGYTF. The CDR3 DNA is TGTGCCGGACCGACAGGTCTTGGCTACACCTTC.

In this sample, this clone turned up a few times. The chain recombines TRBV29-1 with TRBJ2-5; 8 positions agree with TRBD1. The CDR3 length is 18 residues. The germline CDR1 and CDR2 sequences are SQVTM and ANQGSEA. The V gene end was trimmed by 6 bases and the J gene end by 4 bases; junction bases not matched to a gene: 22. The DNA of the CDR3 is TGCAGCGTGAGGGACGTGGTAGGACAGGGAGAGTCAACAGAGACCCAGTACTTC. This sequence encodes CSVRDVVGQGESTETQYF.

This clone was counted many times. The chain couples TRBV11-1 to TRBJ2-1; TRBD1 matches 10 bases. Germline-derived CDR1 and CDR2 are SGHAT and FQDESV (reference sequence). CDR3 length: 15 amino acids. Trimming at V came to 1 base and at J to 7 bases, leaving 4 bases not matched to a gene. Here the CDR3 reads CASSLEGTGANEQFF. In DNA form, the CDR3 reads TGTGCCAGCAGCTTAGAAGGGACAGGGGCAAATGAGCAGTTCTTC. Looking up the rest from reference TRBV11-1 and TRBJ2-1 gives the full variable domain: EAEVAQSPRYKITEKSQAVAFWCDPISGHATLYWYRQILGQGPELLVQFQDESVVDDSQLPKDRFSAERLKGVDSTLKIQPAELGDSAMYLCASSLEGTGANEQFFGPGTRLTVL.

Here the CDR3 reads CASSLHGINEQFF. The DNA of the CDR3 is TGTGCCAGCAGCTTGCACGGGATCAATGAGCAGTTCTTC. V gene TRBV5-4 combines with J gene TRBJ2-1; D perhaps matches TRBD2 (5 bases). Looked up from germline, CDR1 is SGHNT and CDR2 is YYREEE (reference sequence). The V and J ends lost 1 base and 6 bases respectively, with 8 bases between them. This CDR3 comprises 13 residues.

The genes are TRBV14 and TRBJ2-5, with TRBD2 identical over 7 bases. Germline V gene data show CDR1 as SGHDN and CDR2 as FVKESK. With V trimmed by 5 bases and J by 9 bases, 9 bases remained unmatched. The CDR3 has 13 residues. CDR3 protein: CASSAPGRESQYF. The CDR3, as DNA: TGTGCCAGCAGCGCCCCAGGGCGGGAGTCCCAGTACTTC.

The CDR3 reads CSVVDRNTEAFF. CDR3 DNA sequence: TGCAGCGTTGTAGACAGGAACACTGAAGCTTTCTTT. The chain employs TRBV29-1 and TRBJ1-1; D may be TRBD1 (5 bases). CDR1 and CDR2 (germline): SQVTM, ANQGSEA. The CDR3 runs to 12 residues. V was clipped by 4 bases and J by 1 base, with 7 bases between them.

This clone showed up many times. The V gene is TRBV28, the J gene TRBJ1-5, with TRBD1 as a possible D gene (5 bases). CDR1 is MDHEN, CDR2 SYDVKM, per germline. CDR3 length: 12 residues. V was pared by 4 bases and J by 7 bases, with 8 bases between. The CDR3 nucleotides read TGTGCCAGCAGTTGGGGGGAGCAGCCCCAGCATTTT. Residues: CASSWGEQPQHF.

The chain combines TRBV5-1 with TRBJ2-3; 7 bases agree with TRBD1. The CDR3 sequence is 15 residues long. Trimming cost V 0 bases and J 1 base; bases outside gene matches: 2. Germline values: CDR1 SGHRS, CDR2 YFSETQ. The CDR3 loop reads CASSLAGTGTDTQYF. For the CDR3, the DNA is TGCGCCAGCAGCTTGGCCGGGACAGGCACAGATACGCAGTATTTT. Filled out from reference TRBV5-1 and TRBJ2-3, the complete variable domain reads KAGVTQTPRYLIKTRGQQVTLSCSPISGHRSVSWYQQTPGQGLQFLFEYFSETQRNKGNFPGRFSGRQFSNSRSEMNVSTLELGDSALYLCASSLAGTGTDTQYFGPGTRLTVL.

The rearrangement joins TRBV13 to TRBJ1-1; D perhaps matches TRBD1 (5 bases). Between the trimmed V and J ends, which lost 4 bases and 6 bases, there was a span of 12 bases. This CDR3 spans 13 amino acids. CDR1 is PRHDT and CDR2 is FYEKMQ in the germline V gene (reference sequence). CDR3 sequence: CASSWGEGPEAFF. The DNA for the CDR3 is TGTGCCAGCAGCTGGGGGGAAGGGCCTGAAGCTTTCTTT.